What follows are 5 T cell receptor beta chains derived from one specimen sequenced in a study of T-cell reconstitution after alpha-beta-depleted transplantation in children. It was with unique molecular identifiers that the TCRbeta library was prepared. Each CDR3 protein gets one entry after TCRdb re-called the PCR reads with MiXCR. The sample includes 190,000 or so distinct CDR3 sequences, roughly 15% of them seen just once. The sample consisted of PBMCs from the stem cell graft donor, taken from the stem cell graft. These receptors were collected from a human donor who donated a stem cell graft to a child with acute lymphoblastic leukemia.

This clonotype was recorded a few times. The V gene is TRBV3-1, the J gene TRBJ2-7; 7 nucleotides align to TRBD2. The CDR3 totals 14 residues. Germline V gene lookup returns CDR1 LGHDT and CDR2 YNNKEL (reference sequence). The V gene end was trimmed by 4 bases and the J gene end by 2 bases; junction bases not matched to a gene: 5. The CDR3 bases are TGTGCCAGCAGCCGGTCGGCGGGAGCCTACGAGCAGTACTTC. Protein product: CASSRSAGAYEQYF.

This clonotype was counted many times. The rearrangement joins TRBV29-1 to TRBJ2-3; 10 positions agree with TRBD2. Unmatched junction bases numbered 7, after V lost 3 bases and J lost 4 bases. Per germline, CDR1 SQVTM and CDR2 ANQGSEA. The CDR3 consists of 15 residues. The CDR3 DNA sequence: TGCAGCGTTGACGCTAGCGGGAGTTTGGCAGATACGCAGTATTTT. Its protein product is CSVDASGSLADTQYF.

This clonotype was seen repeatedly, ten times or more. The genes are TRBV6-2 or TRBV6-3 and TRBJ1-1, with TRBD1 identical over 8 bases. CDR3 length: 14 residues. Germline trimming cut 8 bases from V and 9 bases from J; bases unmatched to any gene: 14. Germline V gene lookup returns CDR1 MNHEY and CDR2 SVGEGT. The DNA for the CDR3 is TGTGCCAGCGGAGATAACAGGGGGAGGGGCAAAGCTTTCTTT. This sequence encodes CASGDNRGRGKAFF.

Ten or more counts support this clonotype. The J gene is TRBJ2-3, the V gene TRBV5-1; D gene uncertain. The CDR3 is 16 amino acids. V was clipped by 3 bases and J by 0 bases, with 14 bases between them. Germline CDR1 and CDR2: SGHRS and YFSETQ. DNA of the CDR3: TGCGCCAGCAGCTACTCGCTAGGTCCCAGCACAGATACGCAGTATTTT. Its protein is CASSYSLGPSTDTQYF.

Comment on this clonotype: A much larger clone lies one base from this, so it may be a read error. This chain uses TRBV7-2 with TRBJ2-7; TRBD1 is a possible D gene (6 bases). CDR3 length equals 15 residues. Trimming removed 4 bases from V and 1 base from J, with 14 bases in between. CDR1 SGHTA and CDR2 FQGNSA come from the germline V gene. The CDR3 reads CTSSSRGTGSYEQYF. The DNA for the CDR3 is TGTACCAGCAGCTCCAGGGGAACAGGGTCCTACGAGCAGTACTTC.